Presented here are 10 T cell receptor beta chains from one specimen sequenced in a study of T cell responses to AZD1222 COVID-19 vaccine. The repertoire was sequenced with immunoSEQ multiplex PCR; TCRdb's copy has only in-frame clones and lacks some. The sample shows some 120,000 clones, around 85% of them seen only once. The sample in question was peripheral blood, obtained on day 0 of AZD1222 vaccination. The receptors come from an adult in good health.

This chain connects TRBV4-3 to TRBJ2-2; D is uncertain. Germline V gene lookup returns CDR1 LGHNA and CDR2 YSLEER. The CDR3 has 17 amino acids. V gave up 1 base and J gave up 0 bases, with 12 bases separating them. The CDR3, as DNA: TGCGCCAGCAGCCAAGTCGCCTACATCTCGAACACCGGGGAGCTGTTTTTT. Residues: CASSQVAYISNTGELFF.

This clone was counted a single time. The V and J genes are TRBV5-1 and TRBJ1-2, with 8 bases fitting TRBD1. CDR1 is SGHRS, CDR2 YFSETQ, per germline. V shed 0 bases, J shed 0 bases, and the junction held 4 bases outside the gene matches. CDR3 length equals 16 residues. The CDR3 sequence: CASSLGRTGPNYGYTF. The CDR3 bases are TGCGCCAGCAGCTTGGGTCGGACAGGGCCTAACTATGGCTACACCTTC.

The genes are TRBV11-2 and TRBJ2-7; tentatively, D is TRBD2 (7 bases). Between the trimmed V and J ends, which lost 3 bases and 2 bases, there was a span of 11 bases. CDR3 length equals 14 residues. CDR1 is SGHAT, CDR2 FQNNGV, per germline. DNA of the CDR3: TGTGCCAGCAGCTTGGGGGGGCCTCCCTACGAGCAGTACTTC. Translated: CASSLGGPPYEQYF. Filled out from reference TRBV11-2 and TRBJ2-7, the complete variable domain reads EAGVAQSPRYKIIEKRQSVAFWCNPISGHATLYWYQQILGQGPKLLIQFQNNGVVDDSQLPKDRFSAERLKGVDSTLKIQPAKLEDSAVYLCASSLGGPPYEQYFGPGTRLTVT.

The chain links TRBV21-1 to TRBJ2-3; the table's D call, TRBD2, was not checked against the DNA. TRBV21-1 is deemed a pseudogene. The CDR3 contains 16 residues. CDR3 loop: CASSKAPSGSVDTQYF. The CDR3 region has the DNA TGTGCCAGCAGCAAAGCGCCTAGCGGGAGTGTAGATACGCAGTATTTT.

V gene TRBV4-3 combines with J gene TRBJ1-3; D is unresolved. Per the germline V gene, CDR1 is LGHNA and CDR2 is YSLEER. Trimming removed 0 bases at V and 6 bases at J, with 9 bases between. The CDR3 totals 14 residues. The CDR3 loop is CASSQDGGENTIYF. The CDR3 DNA is TGCGCCAGCAGCCAAGATGGCGGGGAAAACACCATATATTTT.

The rearrangement uses TRBV5-5 and TRBJ1-4; D uncertain. Trimming cost V 7 bases and J 7 bases, with 14 bases left between them. CDR1 and CDR2 (germline): SGHKS, YYEKEE (reference sequence). CDR3 length equals 13 residues. The CDR3 region has the DNA TGTGCCAGCGGGAGGCTTCTGATTGAAAAACTGTTTTTT. It translates to CASGRLLIEKLFF.

V and J are TRBV15 and TRBJ2-5, with 11 bases that match TRBD1. The ends lost 0 bases at V and 3 bases at J; junction bases unmatched: 6. The CDR3 totals 17 residues. CDR1 and CDR2 from the germline V gene are LNHNV and YYDKDF (reference sequence). The CDR3 sequence is CATSRDLGTGGKETQYF. The CDR3 coding sequence is TGTGCCACCAGCAGAGATCTAGGGACAGGGGGAAAAGAGACCCAGTACTTC.

The V gene is TRBV5-1, the J gene TRBJ2-7; 9 bases agree with TRBD1. Germline-derived CDR1 and CDR2 are SGHRS and YFSETQ. The CDR3 consists of 17 residues. J gave up 2 bases and V 2 bases, and 11 bases lay outside the gene matches. DNA for the CDR3: TGCGCCAGCAGCTTTACGGGACAGGGAGCCACAACCTACGAGCAGTACTTC. Protein sequence: CASSFTGQGATTYEQYF.

V is TRBV15 and J is TRBJ1-5; no clear D. The CDR3 totals 18 residues. Germline lookup yields CDR1 LNHNV and CDR2 YYDKDF (reference sequence). The V and J ends lost 0 bases and 7 bases respectively, with 22 bases between them. For the CDR3, the DNA is TGTGCCACCAGCAGAGATTTTCTAGACCTACAACGCTTGCAGCCCCAGCATTTT. Protein product: CATSRDFLDLQRLQPQHF.

The V gene is TRBV30, the J gene TRBJ2-7; D remains ambiguous. CDR3 length: 14 amino acids. From germline, CDR1 is GTSNPN and CDR2 SVGIG (reference sequence). The V gene lost 2 bases and the J gene lost 6 bases, with 17 bases spanning the gap. In DNA, the CDR3 is TGTGCCTGGAGTTTGGATTTTCGGGCCCTCGAGCAGTACTTC. Its translation: CAWSLDFRALEQYF.